This entry features one TCR beta chain sequence. Germline V gene lookup returns CDR1 SNHLY and CDR2 FYNNEI. Deletions cut 3 bases from V and 7 bases from J, with 13 bases between. The CDR3 extends over 15 amino acids. In the authors' methods: Researchers report that nucleated cell counts were estimated from reference gene primer amplification. Profiling relied on immunoSEQ multiplex PCR, and the TCRdb table lists in-frame clones only, not all of them. Clone size and the V and J calls come from that table; the DNA yielded D and trimming. The top ten hold about 8.1% of the sample, which has over 95,000 clones, approximately 88% seen once. These data originate in a study of blood T cell repertoires in COVID-19. Turning to the study itself: Collection of acute and convalescent COVID-19 samples took place in the United States, Italy and Spain.

The chain couples TRBV2 to TRBJ1-6, with D unresolved. The sequence was collected from a woman between 35 and 50 years old with acute or convalescent COVID-19. The sequencing sample was made of peripheral blood. The CDR3 nucleotides are TGTGCCAGCAGTGAGGCTCGCGGCTTGAATTCACCCCTCCACTTT. Translation: CASSEARGLNSPLHF.